This T cell receptor (beta chain) was sequenced in a study of vaccination and CD4 T cells after COVID-19. Study results and limitations: From 21 to 38, the median of SARS-CoV-2-reactive clonotypes rose without reaching significance.

TCRdb called the PCR reads again in MiXCR, with one record for every CDR3 protein. The sample records about 20,000 distinct CDR3 sequences, about 60% being singletons. This clonotype was observed a few times. The antigen is not known. CDR1 and CDR2 (germline): DFQATT, SNEGSKA (reference sequence). The CDR3 runs to 13 residues. V was shortened by 3 bases and J by 4 bases, with 12 bases between the two germline ends. The specimen comprised CD4+ T cells from blood, sampled before SARS-CoV-2 vaccination. This TCR derives from a human donor who had recovered from COVID-19. The chain couples TRBV20-1 to TRBJ1-2, with unresolved D. The CDR3, as DNA: TGCAGTGCTAGTGCCGGGGTGGGCTATGGCTACACCTTC. Translating it yields CSASAGVGYGYTF.